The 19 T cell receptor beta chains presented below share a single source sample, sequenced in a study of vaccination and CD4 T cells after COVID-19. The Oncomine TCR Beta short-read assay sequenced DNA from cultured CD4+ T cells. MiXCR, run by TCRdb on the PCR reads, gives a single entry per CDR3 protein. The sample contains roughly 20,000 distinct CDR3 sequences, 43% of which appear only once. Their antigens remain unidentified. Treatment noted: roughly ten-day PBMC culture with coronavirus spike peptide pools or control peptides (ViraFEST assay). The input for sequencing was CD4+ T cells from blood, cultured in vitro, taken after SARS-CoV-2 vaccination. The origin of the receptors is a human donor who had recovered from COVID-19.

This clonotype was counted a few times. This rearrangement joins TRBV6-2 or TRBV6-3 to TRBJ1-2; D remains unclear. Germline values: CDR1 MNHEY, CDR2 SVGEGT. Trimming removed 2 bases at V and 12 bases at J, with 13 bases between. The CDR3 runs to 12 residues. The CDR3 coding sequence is TGTGCCAGCAGTTACCGTGTAGGGTTCGACACCTTC. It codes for CASSYRVGFDTF.

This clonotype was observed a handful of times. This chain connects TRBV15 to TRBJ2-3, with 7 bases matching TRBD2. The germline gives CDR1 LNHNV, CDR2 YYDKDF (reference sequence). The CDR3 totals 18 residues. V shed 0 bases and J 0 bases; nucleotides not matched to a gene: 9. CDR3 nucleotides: TGTGCCACCAGCAGAGATTGGGGACTATCCTCTAGCACAGATACGCAGTATTTT. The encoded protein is CATSRDWGLSSSTDTQYF.

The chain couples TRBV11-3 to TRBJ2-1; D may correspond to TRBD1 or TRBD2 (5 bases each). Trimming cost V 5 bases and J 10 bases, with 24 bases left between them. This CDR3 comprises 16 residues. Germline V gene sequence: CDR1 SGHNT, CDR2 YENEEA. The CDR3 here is CASSADPRPGPGEQFF. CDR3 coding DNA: TGTGCCAGCAGCGCCGATCCGAGACCAGGGCCGGGGGAGCAGTTCTTC.

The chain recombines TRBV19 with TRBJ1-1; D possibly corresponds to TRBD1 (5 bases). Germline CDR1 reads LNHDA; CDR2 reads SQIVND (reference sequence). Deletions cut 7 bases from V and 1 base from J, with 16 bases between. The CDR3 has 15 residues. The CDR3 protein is CASTVGARGNTEAFF. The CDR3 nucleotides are TGTGCCAGTACCGTAGGGGCCCGCGGGAACACTGAAGCTTTCTTT.

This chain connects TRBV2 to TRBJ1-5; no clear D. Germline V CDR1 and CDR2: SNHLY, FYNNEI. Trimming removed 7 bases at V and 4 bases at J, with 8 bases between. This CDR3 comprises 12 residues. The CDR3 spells CASTLGNQPQHF. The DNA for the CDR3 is TGTGCCAGCACCCTGGGGAATCAGCCCCAGCATTTT.

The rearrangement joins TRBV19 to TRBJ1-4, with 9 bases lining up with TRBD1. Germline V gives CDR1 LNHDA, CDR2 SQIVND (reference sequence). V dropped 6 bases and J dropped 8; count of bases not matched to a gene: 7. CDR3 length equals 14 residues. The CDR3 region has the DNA TGTGCCAGTAGATGGGGGACAGGGAACGAAAAACTGTTTTTT. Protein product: CASRWGTGNEKLFF.

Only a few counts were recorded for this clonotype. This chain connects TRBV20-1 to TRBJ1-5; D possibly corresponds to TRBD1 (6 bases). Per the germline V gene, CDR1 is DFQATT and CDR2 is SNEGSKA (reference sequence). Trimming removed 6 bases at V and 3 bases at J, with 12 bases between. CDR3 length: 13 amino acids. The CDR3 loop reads CSANRDANQPQHF. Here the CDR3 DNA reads TGCAGTGCAAACAGGGACGCCAATCAGCCCCAGCATTTT.

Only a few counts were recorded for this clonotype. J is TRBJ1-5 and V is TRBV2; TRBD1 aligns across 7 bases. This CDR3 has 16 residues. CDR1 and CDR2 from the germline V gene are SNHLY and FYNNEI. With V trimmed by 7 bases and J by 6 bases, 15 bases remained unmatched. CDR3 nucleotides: TGTGCCAGCACCCCGTCAGGGGGAGGGATGGGTCAGCCCCAGCATTTT. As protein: CASTPSGGGMGQPQHF. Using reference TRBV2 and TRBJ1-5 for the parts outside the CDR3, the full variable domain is EPEVTQTPSHQVTQMGQEVILRCVPISNHLYFYWYRQILGQKVEFLVSFYNNEISEKSEIFDDQFSVERPDGSNFTLKIRSTKLEDSAMYFCASTPSGGGMGQPQHFGDGTRLSIL.

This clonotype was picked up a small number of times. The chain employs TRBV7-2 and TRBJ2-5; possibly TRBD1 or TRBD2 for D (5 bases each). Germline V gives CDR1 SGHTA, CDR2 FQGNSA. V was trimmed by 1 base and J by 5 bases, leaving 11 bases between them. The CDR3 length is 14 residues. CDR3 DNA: TGTGCCAGCAGCTTAGGGGTATGGGGGGAGACCCAGTACTTC. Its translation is CASSLGVWGETQYF. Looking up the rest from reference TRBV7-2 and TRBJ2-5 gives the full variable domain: GAGVSQSPSNKVTEKGKDVELRCDPISGHTALYWYRQSLGQGLEFLIYFQGNSAPDKSGLPSDRFSAERTGGSVSTLTIQRTQQEDSAVYLCASSLGVWGETQYFGPGTRLLVL.

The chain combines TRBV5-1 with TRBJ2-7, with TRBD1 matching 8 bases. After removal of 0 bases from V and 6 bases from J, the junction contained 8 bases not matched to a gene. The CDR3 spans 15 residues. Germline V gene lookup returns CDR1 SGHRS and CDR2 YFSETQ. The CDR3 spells CASSLDAQGASEQYF. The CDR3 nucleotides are TGCGCCAGCAGCTTGGACGCTCAGGGGGCAAGCGAGCAGTACTTC.

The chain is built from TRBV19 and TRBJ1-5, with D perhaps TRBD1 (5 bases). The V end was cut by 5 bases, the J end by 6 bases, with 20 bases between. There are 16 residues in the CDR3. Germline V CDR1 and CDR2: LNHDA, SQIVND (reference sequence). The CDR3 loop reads CASSSTAGGFSQPQHF. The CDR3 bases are TGTGCCAGTAGTTCCACGGCCGGGGGTTTTTCTCAGCCCCAGCATTTT. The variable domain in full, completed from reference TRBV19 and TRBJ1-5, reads DGGITQSPKYLFRKEGQNVTLSCEQNLNHDAMYWYRQDPGQGLRLIYYSQIVNDFQKGDIAEGYSVSREKKESFPLTVTSAQKNPTAFYLCASSSTAGGFSQPQHFGDGTRLSIL.

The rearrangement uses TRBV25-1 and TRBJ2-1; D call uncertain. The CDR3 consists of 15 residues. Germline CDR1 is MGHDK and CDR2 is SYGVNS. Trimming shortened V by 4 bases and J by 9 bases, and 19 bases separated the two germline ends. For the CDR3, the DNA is TGTGCCAGCAGTGCGACAATAAGGGTCCCGGGTGAGCAGTTCTTC. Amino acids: CASSATIRVPGEQFF.

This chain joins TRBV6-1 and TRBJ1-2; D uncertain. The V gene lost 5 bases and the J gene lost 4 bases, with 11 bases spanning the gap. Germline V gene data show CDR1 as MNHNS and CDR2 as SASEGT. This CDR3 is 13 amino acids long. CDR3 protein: CASSNLPGYGYTF. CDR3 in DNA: TGTGCCAGCAGTAACCTTCCGGGCTATGGCTACACCTTC.

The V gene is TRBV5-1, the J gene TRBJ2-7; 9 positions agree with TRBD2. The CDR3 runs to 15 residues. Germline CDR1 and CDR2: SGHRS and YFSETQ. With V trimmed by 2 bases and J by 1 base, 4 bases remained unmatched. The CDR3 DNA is TGCGCCAGCAGCTTTGGACTAGCGAATTCCTACGAGCAGTACTTC. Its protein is CASSFGLANSYEQYF.

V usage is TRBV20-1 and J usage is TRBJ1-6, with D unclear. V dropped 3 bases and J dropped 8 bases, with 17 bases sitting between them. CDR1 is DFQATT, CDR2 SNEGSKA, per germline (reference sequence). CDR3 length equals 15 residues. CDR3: CSARVASYSDSPLHF. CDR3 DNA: TGCAGTGCTAGGGTGGCGTCATACTCAGATTCACCCCTCCACTTT.

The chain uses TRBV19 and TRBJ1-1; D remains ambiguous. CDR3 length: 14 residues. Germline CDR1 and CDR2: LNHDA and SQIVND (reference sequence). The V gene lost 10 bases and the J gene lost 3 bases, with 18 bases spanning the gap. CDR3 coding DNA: TGTGCCACCCGGGCAGTCGCCTGGTACACTGAAGCTTTCTTT. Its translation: CATRAVAWYTEAFF. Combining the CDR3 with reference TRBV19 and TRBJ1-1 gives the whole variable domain DGGITQSPKYLFRKEGQNVTLSCEQNLNHDAMYWYRQDPGQGLRLIYYSQIVNDFQKGDIAEGYSVSREKKESFPLTVTSAQKNPTAFYLCATRAVAWYTEAFFGQGTRLTVV.

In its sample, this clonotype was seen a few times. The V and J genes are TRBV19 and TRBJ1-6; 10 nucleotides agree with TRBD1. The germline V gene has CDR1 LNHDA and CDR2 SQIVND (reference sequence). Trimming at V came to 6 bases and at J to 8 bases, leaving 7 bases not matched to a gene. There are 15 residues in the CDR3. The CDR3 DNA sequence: TGTGCCAGTAGCACAACCGGGACAGGGGATTCACCCCTCCACTTT. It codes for CASSTTGTGDSPLHF.

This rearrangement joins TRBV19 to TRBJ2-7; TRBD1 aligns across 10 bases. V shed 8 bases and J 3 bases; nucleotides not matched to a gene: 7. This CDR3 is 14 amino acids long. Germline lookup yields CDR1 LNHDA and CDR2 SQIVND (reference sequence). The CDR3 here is CASRQGASDYEQYF. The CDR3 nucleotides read TGTGCCAGTCGACAGGGGGCCTCTGACTACGAGCAGTACTTC.

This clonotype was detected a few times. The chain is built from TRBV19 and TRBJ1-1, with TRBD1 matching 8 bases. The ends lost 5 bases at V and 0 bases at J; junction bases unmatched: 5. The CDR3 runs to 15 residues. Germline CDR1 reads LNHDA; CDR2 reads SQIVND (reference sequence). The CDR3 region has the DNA TGTGCCAGTAGTGTCCGACAGGGGATGAACACTGAAGCTTTCTTT. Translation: CASSVRQGMNTEAFF.